This T cell receptor beta chain was retrieved from a study of T cell changes during pregnancy in multiple sclerosis. This CDR3 spans 15 amino acids. Trimming cost V 4 bases and J 5 bases; bases outside gene matches: 8. Germline V gene sequence: CDR1 SGHNT, CDR2 YYREEE (reference sequence). The repertoire was sequenced with immunoSEQ multiplex PCR; TCRdb's copy has only in-frame clones and lacks some. The sample contains 100,000 to 150,000 clones, 80% to 95% of which appear only once. The receptor was isolated from a female donor with multiple sclerosis, enrolled in a pregnancy study. This rearrangement joins TRBV5-4 to TRBJ1-4; 7 positions agree with TRBD1. This sample comprised peripheral blood, obtained before pregnancy. CDR3 nucleotide sequence: TGTGCCAGCAGCCTCAGGGGGGTTGACAATGAAAAACTGTTTTTT. Translating it yields CASSLRGVDNEKLFF.